This T cell receptor (beta chain) comes out of a study of CD8+ T cells in alopecia areata. Losses at the gene ends were 0 bases for V and 5 bases for J; bases not matched to a gene: 9. Germline values: CDR1 GTSNPN, CDR2 SVGIG (reference sequence). The CDR3 has 15 residues. Following extraction, RNA underwent reverse transcription to cDNA, which served as the sequencing template. This table comes from immunoSEQ multiplex PCR, and its TCRdb copy is limited to in-frame clones, with some not included. Counted here are more than 200,000 clones, 67% occurring once; the ten biggest clones make up 1% to 1.5%.

This chain links TRBV30 with TRBJ2-5; 7 bases are a match to TRBD2. This TCR was recovered from a human donor with alopecia areata. The sample consisted of CD4+ T cells sorted from blood, taken at week 0. The CDR3 here is CAWSVSGAEGETQYF. The CDR3 region has the DNA TGTGCCTGGAGTGTAAGCGGGGCTGAAGGGGAGACCCAGTACTTC.